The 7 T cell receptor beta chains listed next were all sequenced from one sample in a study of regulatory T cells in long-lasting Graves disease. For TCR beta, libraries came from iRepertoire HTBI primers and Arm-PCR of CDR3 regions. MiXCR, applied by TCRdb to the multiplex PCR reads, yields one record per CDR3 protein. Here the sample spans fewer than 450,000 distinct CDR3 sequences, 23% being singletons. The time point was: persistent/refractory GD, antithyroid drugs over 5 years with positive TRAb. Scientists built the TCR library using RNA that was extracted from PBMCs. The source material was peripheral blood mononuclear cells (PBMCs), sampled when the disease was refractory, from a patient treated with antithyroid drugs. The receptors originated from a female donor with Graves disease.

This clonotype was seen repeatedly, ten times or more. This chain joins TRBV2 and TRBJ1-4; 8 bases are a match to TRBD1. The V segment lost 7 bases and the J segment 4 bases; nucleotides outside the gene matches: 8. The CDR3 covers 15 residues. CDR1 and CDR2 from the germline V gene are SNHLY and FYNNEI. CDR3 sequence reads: CASKLQGAGNEKLFF. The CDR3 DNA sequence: TGTGCCAGCAAACTGCAGGGGGCTGGTAATGAAAAACTGTTTTTT.

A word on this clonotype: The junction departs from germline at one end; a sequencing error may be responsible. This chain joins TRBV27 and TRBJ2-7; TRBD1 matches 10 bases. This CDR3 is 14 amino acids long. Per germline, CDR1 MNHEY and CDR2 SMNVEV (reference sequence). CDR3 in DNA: TGTGCCAGCAGGAAGACAGGGGGCTCCAACGAGCAGTACTTC. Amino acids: CASRKTGGSNEQYF.

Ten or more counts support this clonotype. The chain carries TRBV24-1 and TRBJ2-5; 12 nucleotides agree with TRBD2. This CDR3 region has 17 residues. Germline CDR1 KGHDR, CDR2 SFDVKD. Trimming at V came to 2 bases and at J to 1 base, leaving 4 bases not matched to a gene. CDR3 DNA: TGTGCCACCAGTGATTGGACTAGCGGGAATACCCAAGAGACCCAGTACTTC. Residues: CATSDWTSGNTQETQYF.

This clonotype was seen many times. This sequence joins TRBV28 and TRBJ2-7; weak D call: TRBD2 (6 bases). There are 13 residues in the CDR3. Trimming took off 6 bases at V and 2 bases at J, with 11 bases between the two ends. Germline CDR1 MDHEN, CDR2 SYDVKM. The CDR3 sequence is CASSLTGAYEQYF. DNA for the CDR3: TGTGCCAGCAGCTTGACGGGAGCCTACGAGCAGTACTTC.

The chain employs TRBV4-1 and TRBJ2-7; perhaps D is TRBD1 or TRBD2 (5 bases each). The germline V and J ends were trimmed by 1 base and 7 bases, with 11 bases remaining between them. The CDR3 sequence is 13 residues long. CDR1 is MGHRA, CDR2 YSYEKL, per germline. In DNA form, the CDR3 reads TGCGCCAGCAGCCAAGTTAGAGGGGTTGAGCAGTACTTC. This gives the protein CASSQVRGVEQYF.

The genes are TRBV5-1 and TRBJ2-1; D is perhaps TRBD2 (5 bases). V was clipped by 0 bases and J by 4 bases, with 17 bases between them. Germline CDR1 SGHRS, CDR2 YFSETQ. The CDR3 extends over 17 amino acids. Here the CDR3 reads CASSLASGYTQYNEQFF. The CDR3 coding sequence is TGCGCCAGCAGCTTGGCAAGCGGTTACACTCAATACAATGAGCAGTTCTTC.

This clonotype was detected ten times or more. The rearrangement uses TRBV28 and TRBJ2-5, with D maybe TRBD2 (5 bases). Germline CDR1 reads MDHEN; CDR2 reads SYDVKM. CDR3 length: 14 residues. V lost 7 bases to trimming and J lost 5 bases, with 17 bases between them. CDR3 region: CASTLGSSWETQYF. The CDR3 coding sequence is TGTGCCAGCACCCTTGGATCTAGCTGGGAGACCCAGTACTTC.